This T cell receptor beta chain was identified in a study of Ad26.COV2.S vaccination and SARS-CoV-2 variants. The wider study: Among those in the COV1001 Ad26.COV2.S trial arm was the donor. Once, or twice with 56 days between doses, Ad26.COV2.S was given intramuscularly. Findings and caveats of the study: Breadth, reportedly substantial, characterized the spike-specific CD8+ and CD4+ T cell responses after vaccination. The study found higher spike-specific TCR breadth in vaccine than placebo recipients.

Repertoires were generated with immunoSEQ multiplex PCR, while TCRdb's copy carries only in-frame clones and drops some. The repertoire holds 440,000 or so clones, roughly 91% seen once, with approximately 4.3% in the top ten. A word on this clone: Its antigen remains unidentified.

Germline CDR1 SGHAT, CDR2 FQNNGV. There are 13 residues in the CDR3. V was trimmed by 2 bases and J by 6 bases, leaving 9 bases between them. The treatment here: 15 to 20 received Ad26.COV2.S at low or high dose, single or two shots; about five received placebo; per-sample allocation not given. Collection of the samples took place on day 63 after the first injection of vaccine or placebo. This clonotype originated in a person between 18 and 65 years old who received the Ad26.COV2.S COVID-19 vaccine or a placebo. The chain combines TRBV11-2 with TRBJ2-3; D gene uncertain. Sequences were derived from peripheral blood, sampled in a trial of Ad26.COV2.S vaccine versus placebo. The CDR3 DNA reads as TGTGCCAGCAGCTTAACTCTCCTCGATACGCAGTATTTT. It is translated as CASSLTLLDTQYF.